This T cell receptor (beta chain) is drawn from a study of T cell responses to AZD1222 COVID-19 vaccine (dated by TCRdb to the early 2020s). In terms of the full investigation: Because spike-specific TCR depth and breadth did not differ between the two schedules, AZD1222 recipients who got a second dose at roughly 4 weeks were pooled with those who got a second dose at roughly 12 weeks. A total of approximately 240 trial participants underwent TCR sequencing, of whom 200 to 220 received two doses of AZD1222 and approximately 25 received two doses of the MenACWY control vaccine. Trial participants were enrolled by age into subgroups of 18-55, 56-69 and 70-plus years, and around 150, 29 and 61 TCR-sequenced participants, respectively, were included in these subgroups.

The CDR3 regions of human TCRbeta chains were analyzed by immunosequencing. The published analysis was carried out like this. TCRs in the repertoires were compared against a reference library of SARS-CoV-2-specific TCRs that had been generated with the MIRA antigen-specificity platform. Breadth was defined as the fraction of unique TCRs that were SARS-CoV-2-associated, and depth was defined as the fraction of total T cells that were SARS-CoV-2-associated. Each spike-specific TCR was assigned to its reactive spike region and to a CD4 or CD8 class using the MIRA data. Log10-transformed breadth and depth values were compared by one-way ANOVA with Sidak's multiple comparisons tests. The immuneACCESS repertoire file appears here via TCRdb, limited to in-frame rearrangements. These files lack a portion of the clones; in checked studies, under half of the deficit traces to unresolved V genes, and the cause of the others is not known. V and J calls and clone size are those listed in that table; D and trimming were worked out from the DNA. The sample table lists around 170,000 clones, approximately 90% of them with a count of one. The ten largest clones add up to 0.99% of the sample.

V is pruned by 4 bases and J by 1 base, leaving 2 bases of the junction without a gene match. Based on the germline V gene, the CDR1 and CDR2 sequences are SQVTM and ANQGSEA. The CDR3, cysteine through phenylalanine, is 14 amino acids long. Here the CDR3 DNA is all that survives: 42 bases in frame from base 1. In the case of this clone: Its antigen is still unknown. No base qualities exist here, and no much larger clone lies one base off it.

The time point tag for this specimen amounts to: baseline before first vaccination. Vaccinee samples were obtained from the UK trials COV001 and COV002, which included a single-blind randomized controlled phase 2/3 trial of AZD1222 (ChAdOx1 nCoV-19) in healthy adults. For TCRbeta chain sequencing, PBMC samples from trial participants were taken at day 0 and at day 28 after the second dose. Here is what the overall study found, with its caveats: Because no day 14 peak-response samples were available, repertoires were characterized only after the peak T cell response. Conclusions about previously exposed vaccinees are limited because only six or seven AZD1222 recipients were SARS-CoV-2 seropositive at baseline. Most participants were white British and females outnumbered males, and the authors suggested that clonal diversity may have been underestimated. After two AZD1222 doses, spike-specific TCR breadth and depth were significantly higher than at day 0 and than in MenACWY recipients. Vaccine-associated CD4 TCRs spanned the whole spike protein, with dominant responses in regions 160-218 and 743-854. The 56-69-year group was small, and its depth increase did not reach significance, likely because of low power. Reportedly, close to half of the unique spike-specific TCRs recognized epitopes lying outside the regions that are mutated in the B.1.351 and B.1.1.7 variants.

Source: peripheral blood, taken on day 0 of AZD1222 vaccination. The receptor chain draws on TRBV29-1 and TRBJ2-7; 12 junctional bases match TRBD2. The sequence was collected from an adult in good health. The CDR3 protein: CSVGTSGTSYEQYF. In nucleotides, the sequence is TGCAGCGTTGGGACTAGCGGGACTTCCTACGAGCAGTACTTC.